This T cell receptor beta chain was retrieved from a study of cytomegalovirus exposure and HLA in healthy donors. Study-wide points: It is likely that the observed cluster of highly shared sequence variants was a sequencing artifact.

PCR primers comprised 60 Vbeta and 13 Jbeta primers. The protocol was immunoSEQ multiplex PCR, while the TCRdb copy is restricted to in-frame clones and leaves out a portion. The profile shows approximately 130,000 clones, 60% to 80% of them singletons. This CDR3 comprises 15 residues. Germline lookup yields CDR1 SGHAT and CDR2 FQNNGV. Unmatched junction bases numbered 5, after V lost 1 base and J lost 5 bases. Concerning this clone: The antigen is unknown.

The TCR originated in an older woman in good health and CMV-seropositive. The sample taken for sequencing was PBMCs. The J gene is TRBJ1-1, the V gene TRBV11-2; TRBD1 aligns across 9 bases. The CDR3 loop is CASSLAPGTGTEAFF. The CDR3 DNA is TGTGCCAGCAGCTTAGCCCCCGGGACAGGGACTGAAGCTTTCTTT. Complete variable domain (other parts from reference TRBV11-2 and TRBJ1-1): EAGVAQSPRYKIIEKRQSVAFWCNPISGHATLYWYQQILGQGPKLLIQFQNNGVVDDSQLPKDRFSAERLKGVDSTLKIQPAKLEDSAVYLCASSLAPGTGTEAFFGQGTRLTVV.